This passage covers 9 T cell receptor beta chains from one sample sequenced in a study of OX40 agonist ivuxolimab in advanced cancers. Libraries were prepared by immunoSEQ multiplex PCR; TCRdb keeps only in-frame clonotypes and omits some of them. The data contain around 71,000 clones, more than 85% of them singletons. Sequencing was performed on CD4+ or CD8+ T cells sorted from blood, taken in a trial of the OX40 agonist ivuxolimab. Receptors were obtained from an adult with an advanced solid tumor such as melanoma, head and neck, liver or kidney cancer.

The rearrangement uses TRBV10-3 and TRBJ2-5; D gene ambiguous. Germline V lookup: CDR1 ENHRY, CDR2 SYGVKD. CDR3 size: 14 residues. V lost 0 bases, J lost 0 bases, and 5 bases lay in between. The CDR3 region is CAISESRYQETQYF. DNA of the CDR3: TGTGCCATCAGTGAGTCAAGGTACCAAGAGACCCAGTACTTC.

CDR3 DNA sequence: TGTGCCTGGAGTGATAGTCCGGGACAGGGAGACGAAAAACTGTTTTTT. Translated: CAWSDSPGQGDEKLFF. This chain connects TRBV30 to TRBJ1-4; 9 bases map to TRBD1. The CDR3 loop spans 16 amino acids. The junction had 11 bases not matched to a gene; V was cut back by 1 base and J by 8 bases. Per the germline V gene, CDR1 is GTSNPN and CDR2 is SVGIG (reference sequence).

V and J are TRBV6-5 and TRBJ2-7; 8 bases are shared with TRBD2. In germline, CDR1 is MNHEY, CDR2 SVGAGI. V gave up 0 bases and J gave up 2 bases; unmatched junction bases: 6. The CDR3 has 16 amino acids. Here the CDR3 DNA reads TGTGCCAGCAGTTACTCGCTAGCGGGTGGAACCTACGAGCAGTACTTC. Amino acids: CASSYSLAGGTYEQYF.

The chain uses TRBV19 and TRBJ2-1; 8 bases agree with TRBD1. Germline CDR1 is LNHDA and CDR2 is SQIVND (reference sequence). V lost 3 bases to trimming and J lost 5 bases; unmatched junction nucleotides: 3. The CDR3 extends over 14 amino acids. CDR3 in amino acids: CASSMDRVNNEQFF. CDR3 nucleotide sequence: TGTGCCAGTAGTATGGACAGGGTCAACAATGAGCAGTTCTTC.

The chain is built from TRBV11-2 and TRBJ2-7; 9 bases match TRBD2. The CDR3 extends over 13 amino acids. Trimming took 6 bases from V and 6 from J; bases not matched to a gene: 6. The germline CDR1 and CDR2 sequences are SGHAT and FQNNGV. The CDR3 reads CASSPGTSSEQYF. For the CDR3, the DNA is TGTGCCAGCAGTCCCGGGACTAGCTCCGAGCAGTACTTC.

The chain carries TRBV6-5 and TRBJ1-1; possibly TRBD1 for D (6 bases). Trimming cost V 5 bases and J 1 base, with 11 bases left between them. The CDR3 has 14 residues. Germline CDR1 reads MNHEY; CDR2 reads SVGAGI. DNA for the CDR3: TGTGCCAGCAGTCCGCAGACAGGGAACACTGAAGCTTTCTTT. This codes for CASSPQTGNTEAFF.

This chain joins TRBV10-3 and TRBJ2-2; 7 nucleotides match TRBD2. The germline V gene has CDR1 ENHRY and CDR2 SYGVKD. The CDR3 contains 15 residues. Losses at the gene ends were 3 bases for V and 1 base for J; bases not matched to a gene: 2. CDR3 nucleotide sequence: TGTGCCATCAGTGATAGCGGGCGGAACACCGGGGAGCTGTTTTTT. It encodes CAISDSGRNTGELFF.

The rearrangement links TRBV7-8 to TRBJ1-1, with D hard to call. The CDR3 extends over 13 amino acids. Germline V lookup: CDR1 SGHVS, CDR2 FQNEAQ. Trimming removed 4 bases from V and 0 bases from J, with 6 bases in between. The CDR3 DNA sequence: TGTGCCAGCAGCTATAGGATGAACACTGAAGCTTTCTTT. It encodes CASSYRMNTEAFF.

The chain combines TRBV6-1 with TRBJ1-4, with D uncertain. In germline, CDR1 is MNHNS, CDR2 SASEGT. This CDR3 contains 13 residues. The V end lost 4 bases, the J end lost 0 bases, and 3 bases lay between the germline ends. CDR3 coding DNA: TGTGCCAGCAGTGGGGCAACTAATGAAAAACTGTTTTTT. This codes for CASSGATNEKLFF.